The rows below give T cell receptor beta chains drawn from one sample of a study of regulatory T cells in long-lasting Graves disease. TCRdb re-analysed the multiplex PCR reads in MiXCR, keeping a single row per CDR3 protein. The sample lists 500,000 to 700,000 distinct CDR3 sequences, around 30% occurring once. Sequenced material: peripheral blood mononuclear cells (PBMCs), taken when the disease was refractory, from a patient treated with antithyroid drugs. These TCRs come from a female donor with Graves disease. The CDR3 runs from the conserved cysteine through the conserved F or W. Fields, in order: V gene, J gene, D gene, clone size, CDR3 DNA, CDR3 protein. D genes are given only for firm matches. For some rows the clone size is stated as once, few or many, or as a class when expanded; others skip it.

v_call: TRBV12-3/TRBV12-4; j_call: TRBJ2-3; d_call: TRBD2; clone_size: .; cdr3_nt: TGTGCCAGCAGTTTGTGGCGGGAGGCAGATACGCAGTATTTT; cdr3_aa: CASSLWREADTQYF
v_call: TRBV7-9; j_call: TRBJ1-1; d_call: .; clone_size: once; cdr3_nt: TGTGCCAGCAGCCGAACTCCGCGGGGGGACACTGAAGCTTTCTTT; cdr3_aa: CASSRTPRGDTEAFF
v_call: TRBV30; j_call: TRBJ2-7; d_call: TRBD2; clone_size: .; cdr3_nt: TGTGCCTGGTCCCCGGGACTAGTCGAGCAGTACTTC; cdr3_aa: CAWSPGLVEQYF
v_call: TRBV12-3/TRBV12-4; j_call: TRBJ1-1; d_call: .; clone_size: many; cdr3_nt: TGTGCCAGCAGTGGATCCGTAGGAACTGAAGCTTTCTTT; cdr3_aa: CASSGSVGTEAFF
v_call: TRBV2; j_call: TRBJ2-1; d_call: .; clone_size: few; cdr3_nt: TGTGCCAGCAGTGAAGCGGCCGGGGGCCTTAAACCCTTCTTC; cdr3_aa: CASSEAAGGLKPFF
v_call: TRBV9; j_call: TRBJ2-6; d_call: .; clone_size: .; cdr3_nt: TGTGCCAGCAGCGTAGCGGCAGGGTATCGATCTGGGGCCAACGTCCTGACTTTC; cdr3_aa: CASSVAAGYRSGANVLTF
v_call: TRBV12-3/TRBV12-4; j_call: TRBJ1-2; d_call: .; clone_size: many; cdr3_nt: TGTGCCAGCAGTCGGACGGAAGGCTATGGCTACACCTTC; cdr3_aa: CASSRTEGYGYTF
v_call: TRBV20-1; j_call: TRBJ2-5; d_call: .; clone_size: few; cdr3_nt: TGCAGTGCTGGGCGGGAGACCCAGTACTTC; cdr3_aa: CSAGRETQYF
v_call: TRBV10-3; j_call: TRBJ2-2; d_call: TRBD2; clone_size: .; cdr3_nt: TGTGCCAGCAGGGGACTAGCGGCGAACACCGGGGAGCTGTTTTTT; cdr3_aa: CASRGLAANTGELFF
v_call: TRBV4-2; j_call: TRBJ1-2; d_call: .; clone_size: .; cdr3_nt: TGTGCCAGCAGCTCGACACATCAAGGATCTTATGGCTACACCTTC; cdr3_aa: CASSSTHQGSYGYTF
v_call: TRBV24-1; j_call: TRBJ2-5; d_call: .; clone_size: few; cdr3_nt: TGTGCCACCAGTGATCCCGGTGAAGTCGTGGAGACCCAGTACTTC; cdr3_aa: CATSDPGEVVETQYF
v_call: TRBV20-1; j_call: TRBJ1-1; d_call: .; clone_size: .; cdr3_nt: TGCAGTGCCGAAGCAGGGCCTATGGGCACTGAAGCTTTCTTT; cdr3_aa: CSAEAGPMGTEAFF
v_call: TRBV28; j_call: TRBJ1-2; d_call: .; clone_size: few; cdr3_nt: TGTGCCAGCAGTGATACACCTAACTATGGCTACACCTTC; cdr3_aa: CASSDTPNYGYTF
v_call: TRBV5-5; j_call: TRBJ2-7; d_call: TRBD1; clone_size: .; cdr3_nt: TGTGCCAGCAGCTTGGAAGGGACAGGGGTGGACTACGAGCAGTACTTC; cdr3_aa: CASSLEGTGVDYEQYF
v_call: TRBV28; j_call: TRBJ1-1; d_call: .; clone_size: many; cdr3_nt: TGTGCCAGCACGCCCCCCAGGATCACTGAAGCTTTCTTT; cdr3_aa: CASTPPRITEAFF
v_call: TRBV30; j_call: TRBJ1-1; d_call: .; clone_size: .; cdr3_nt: TGTACCTGGAGTTGGGGGGAGACTGAAGCTTTCTTT; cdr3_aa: CTWSWGETEAFF
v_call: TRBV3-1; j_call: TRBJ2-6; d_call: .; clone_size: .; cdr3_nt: TGTGCCAGCAAGACAGTAGCGGGGGCCAACGTCCTGACTTTC; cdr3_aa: CASKTVAGANVLTF
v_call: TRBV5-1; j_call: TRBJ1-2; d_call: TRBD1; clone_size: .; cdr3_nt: TGCGCCAGCAGCTGGGACAGGGAAACCTATGGCTACACCTTC; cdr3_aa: CASSWDRETYGYTF
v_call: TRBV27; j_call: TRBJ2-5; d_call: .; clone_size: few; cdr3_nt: TGTGCCAGCAGTGTCTCTAGCGTAGAGACCCAGTACTTC; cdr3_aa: CASSVSSVETQYF
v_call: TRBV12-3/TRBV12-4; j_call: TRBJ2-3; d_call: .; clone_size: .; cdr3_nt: TGTGCCAGCATCAAGGACTCCACAGATACGCAGTATTTT; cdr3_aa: CASIKDSTDTQYF
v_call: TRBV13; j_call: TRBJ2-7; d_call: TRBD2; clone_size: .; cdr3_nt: TGTGCCAGCAGGAGGAATCAGGGAGGGCGAGAGCAGTACTTC; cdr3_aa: CASRRNQGGREQYF
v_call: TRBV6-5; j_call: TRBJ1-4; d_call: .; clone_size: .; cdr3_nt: TGTGCCAGCAGTTACTCGGGGGGGAATGAAAAACTGTTTTTT; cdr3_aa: CASSYSGGNEKLFF
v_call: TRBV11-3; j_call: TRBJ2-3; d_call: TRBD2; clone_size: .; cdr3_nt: TGTGCCAGCAGCCCCGGGACTAGCGGGAGGGCCGTTGCAGATACGCAGTATTTT; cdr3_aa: CASSPGTSGRAVADTQYF
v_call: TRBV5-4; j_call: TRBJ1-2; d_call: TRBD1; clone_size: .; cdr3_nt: TGTGCCAGCAGCTTCTGGACAGGGGGCCTGACCTACGGCTACACCTTC; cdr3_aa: CASSFWTGGLTYGYTF
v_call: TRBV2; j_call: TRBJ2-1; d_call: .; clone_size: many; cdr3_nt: TGTGCCAGCAGTGAACTAGCCTACAATGAGCAGTTCTTC; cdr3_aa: CASSELAYNEQFF
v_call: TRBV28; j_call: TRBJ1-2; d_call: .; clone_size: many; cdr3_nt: TGTGCCAGCAGCCCGCCTCGGGCTGGGGGCTACACCTTC; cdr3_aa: CASSPPRAGGYTF
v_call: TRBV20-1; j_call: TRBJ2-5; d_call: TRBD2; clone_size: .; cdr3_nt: TGCAGTGCTGAGGGAGCGGGAGCCGGGGCGTGGGAGACCCAGTACTTC; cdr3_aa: CSAEGAGAGAWETQYF
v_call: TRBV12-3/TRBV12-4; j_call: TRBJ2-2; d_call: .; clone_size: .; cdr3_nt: TGTGCCAGCAGTAAGCCGGGCGGGGAGCTGTTTTTT; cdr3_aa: CASSKPGGELFF
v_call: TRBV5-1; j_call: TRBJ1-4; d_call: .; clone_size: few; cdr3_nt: TGCGCCAGCAGCTTGTTGGGCCAGGGAGGTGAAAAACTGTTTTTT; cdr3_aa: CASSLLGQGGEKLFF
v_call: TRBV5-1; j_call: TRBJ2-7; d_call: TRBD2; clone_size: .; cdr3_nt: TGCGCCAGCAGTATGGGCCCGAAGGGGGGGGCTGGTAGCGGGAACCATGAGCAGTACTTC; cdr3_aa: CASSMGPKGGAGSGNHEQYF
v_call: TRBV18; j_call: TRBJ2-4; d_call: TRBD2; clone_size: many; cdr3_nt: TGTGCCAGCTCACCTGAACTAGCGGGGAACATTCAGTACTTC; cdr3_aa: CASSPELAGNIQYF
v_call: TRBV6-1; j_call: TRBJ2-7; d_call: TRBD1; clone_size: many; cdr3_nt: TGTGCCAGCAGTGTGGACAGGGGGCCCTACGAGCAGTACTTC; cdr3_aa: CASSVDRGPYEQYF
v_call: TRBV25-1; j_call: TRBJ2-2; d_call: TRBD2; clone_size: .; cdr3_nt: TGTGCCAGCAGTGGCAGAGGTAGCGGGAGGGTGGCGAACACCGGGGGGCTGTTTTTT; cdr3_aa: CASSGRGSGRVANTGGLFF
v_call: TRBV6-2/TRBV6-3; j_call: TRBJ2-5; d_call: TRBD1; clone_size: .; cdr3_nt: TGTGCCAGCAGCTCCGGGACAGCCCTTCAAGAGACCCAGTACTTC; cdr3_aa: CASSSGTALQETQYF
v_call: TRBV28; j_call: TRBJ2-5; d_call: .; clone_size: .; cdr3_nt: TGTGCCAGCAGTTCCCGGGACTTAGAGACCCAGTACTTC; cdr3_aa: CASSSRDLETQYF
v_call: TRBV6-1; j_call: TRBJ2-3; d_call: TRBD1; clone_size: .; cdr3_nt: TGTGCCAGCAGTGATCAGGGGGCGCGGGCAGATACGCAGTATTTT; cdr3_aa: CASSDQGARADTQYF
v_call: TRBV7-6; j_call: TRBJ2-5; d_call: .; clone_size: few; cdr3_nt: TGTGCCAGCAGCTTGACTAGGTTAAACCAAGAGACCCAGTACTTC; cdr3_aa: CASSLTRLNQETQYF
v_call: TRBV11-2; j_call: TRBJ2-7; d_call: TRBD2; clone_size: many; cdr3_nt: TGTGCCAGCAGCTCCGCGGGAGGAGACGGCGAGCAGTACTTC; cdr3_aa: CASSSAGGDGEQYF
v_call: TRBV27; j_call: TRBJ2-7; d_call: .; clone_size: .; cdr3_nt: TGTGCCAGCAGATCCGGGACTGATATTCCGTACGAGCAGTACTTC; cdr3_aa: CASRSGTDIPYEQYF
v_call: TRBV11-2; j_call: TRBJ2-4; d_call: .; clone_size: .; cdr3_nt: TGTGCCAGCAGCCAACCACTAAAGGACATTCAGTACTTC; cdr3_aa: CASSQPLKDIQYF
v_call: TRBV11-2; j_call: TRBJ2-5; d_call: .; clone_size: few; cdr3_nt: TGTGCCAGCAGCTTAGGTTTAAGGGGAGAGACCCAGTACTTC; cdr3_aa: CASSLGLRGETQYF
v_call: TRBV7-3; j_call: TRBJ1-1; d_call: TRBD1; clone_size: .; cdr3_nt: TGTGCCAGCAGCTACTCAGGGGGCCTCACTGAAGCTTTCTTT; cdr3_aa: CASSYSGGLTEAFF
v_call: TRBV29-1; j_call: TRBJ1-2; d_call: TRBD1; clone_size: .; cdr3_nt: TGCAGCGTTGGTTCAGGACAGGGCGGAAGAGGCTACACCTTC; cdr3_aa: CSVGSGQGGRGYTF
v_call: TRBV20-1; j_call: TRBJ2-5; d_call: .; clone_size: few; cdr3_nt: TGCAGTGCTAGAGATTGGAACCAAGAGACCCAGTACTTC; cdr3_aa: CSARDWNQETQYF
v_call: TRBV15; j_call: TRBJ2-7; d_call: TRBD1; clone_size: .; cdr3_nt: TGTGCCACCAGCGGACCGGGACAGGGTTCCTACGAGCAGTACTTC; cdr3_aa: CATSGPGQGSYEQYF
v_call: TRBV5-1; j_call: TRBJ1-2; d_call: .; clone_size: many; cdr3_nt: TGCGCCAGCAGCTGGGACAATTTCGGCTACACCTTC; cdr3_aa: CASSWDNFGYTF
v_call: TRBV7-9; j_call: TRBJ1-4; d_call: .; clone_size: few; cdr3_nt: TGTGCCAGCAGTCGAGGGACAACGGGCGATGAAAAACTGTTTTTT; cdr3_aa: CASSRGTTGDEKLFF
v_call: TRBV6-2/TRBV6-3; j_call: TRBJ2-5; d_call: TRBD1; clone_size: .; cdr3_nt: TGTGCCAGCAGTTATAAGCCGGGACAGCCGAAAATTTCCCAGTACTTC; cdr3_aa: CASSYKPGQPKISQYF
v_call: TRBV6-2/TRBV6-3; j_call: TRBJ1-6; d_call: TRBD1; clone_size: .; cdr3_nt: TGTGCCACCACGCGGGACAGGGAAAATTCACCCCTCCACTTT; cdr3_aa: CATTRDRENSPLHF
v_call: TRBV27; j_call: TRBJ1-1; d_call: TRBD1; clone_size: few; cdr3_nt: TGTGCCAGCAGGGTCGGGACAGGGACCACTGAAGCTTTCTTT; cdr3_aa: CASRVGTGTTEAFF
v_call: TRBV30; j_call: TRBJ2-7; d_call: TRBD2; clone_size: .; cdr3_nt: TGTGCCTGGAGCCCAGGCGGGAGCTCCTACGAGCAGTACTTC; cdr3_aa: CAWSPGGSSYEQYF
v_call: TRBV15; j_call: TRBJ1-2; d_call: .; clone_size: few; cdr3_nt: TGTGCCACCAGCAGACTTAAGGGGGCTAACTATGGCTACACCTTC; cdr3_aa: CATSRLKGANYGYTF
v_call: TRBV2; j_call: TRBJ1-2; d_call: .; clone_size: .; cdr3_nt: TGTGCCAGCAGTGAAGTCACTCTGGGTGCAGGGGTCTATGGCTACACCTTC; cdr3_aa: CASSEVTLGAGVYGYTF